The 29 T cell receptor beta chains below were found in one sample sequenced in a study of T cell responses to AZD1222 COVID-19 vaccine. Using immunoSEQ multiplex PCR, the repertoire was profiled, and TCRdb retains in-frame clones only, with some absent. Of about 100,000 clones listed, approximately 91% are singletons. Sequenced here: peripheral blood, sampled on day 0 of AZD1222 vaccination. The receptors were sampled from an adult in good health.

The chain couples TRBV3-1 (or the pseudogene TRBV3-2) to TRBJ1-1; no reliable D call. Trimming shortened V by 1 base and J by 0 bases, and 6 bases separated the two germline ends. The germline gives CDR1 LGHDT, CDR2 YNNKEL (reference sequence). The CDR3 covers 14 residues. CDR3 DNA sequence: TGTGCCAGCAGCCAAGCGGGGATGAACACTGAAGCTTTCTTT. It is translated as CASSQAGMNTEAFF.

In this sample, this clone turned up once. The chain joins TRBV30 to TRBJ1-1; weak D call: TRBD1 (6 bases). V was shortened by 3 bases and J by 8 bases, with 16 bases between the two germline ends. CDR1 is GTSNPN and CDR2 is SVGIG in the germline V gene (reference sequence). The length of the CDR3 is 13 residues. CDR3 nucleotide sequence: TGTGCCTGGAGAGGTCAGGGGTCTGGGGAAGCTTTCTTT. Amino acid sequence: CAWRGQGSGEAFF. The whole variable domain, filled in from reference TRBV30 and TRBJ1-1, reads SQTIHQWPATLVQPVGSPLSLECTVEGTSNPNLYWYRQAAGRGLQLLFYSVGIGQISSEVPQNLSASRPQDRQFILSSKKLLLSDSGFYLCAWRGQGSGEAFFGQGTRLTVV.

This chain joins TRBV27 and TRBJ2-6; D ambiguous. Trimming pared 5 bases from V and 2 bases from J, leaving 10 bases between. Germline-derived CDR1 and CDR2 are MNHEY and SMNVEV (reference sequence). CDR3 size: 15 residues. CDR3 bases: TGTGCCAGCAGTCTCGAGAGAGCTGGGGCCAACGTCCTGACTTTC. Protein product: CASSLERAGANVLTF.

The chain links TRBV7-9 to TRBJ1-6; 7 bases are a match to TRBD1. Germline V gene sequence: CDR1 SEHNR, CDR2 FQNEAQ (reference sequence). Germline trimming cut 5 bases from V and 0 bases from J; bases unmatched to any gene: 4. The CDR3 covers 16 residues. The CDR3 sequence is CASSLQGSSYNSPLHF. As DNA, the CDR3 is TGTGCCAGCAGCCTACAGGGGAGCTCCTATAATTCACCCCTCCACTTT.

V gene TRBV27 combines with J gene TRBJ1-6; no firm D call. The V gene's germline CDR1 is MNHEY and CDR2 SMNVEV (reference sequence). Trimming cost V 2 bases and J 0 bases, with 14 bases left between them. This CDR3 spans 18 amino acids. The CDR3 reads CASSLRPATTSYNSPLHF. The DNA for the CDR3 is TGTGCCAGCAGTTTACGTCCAGCGACAACCTCCTATAATTCACCCCTCCACTTT.

The chain recombines TRBV30 with TRBJ1-5; possible D gene TRBD1, 5 bases. The CDR3 is made up of 13 amino acids. V shed 2 bases and J shed 7 bases, with 12 bases lying between them. From germline, CDR1 is GTSNPN and CDR2 SVGIG (reference sequence). CDR3 nucleotides: TGTGCCTGGAGTACGGGGGGGGAACAGCCCCAGCATTTT. It is translated as CAWSTGGEQPQHF.

The chain carries TRBV7-2 and TRBJ1-5, with D hard to call. The CDR3 has 14 amino acids. Trimming stripped 5 bases from V and 3 bases from J, with 11 bases between. Germline assignment: CDR1 SGHTA and CDR2 FQGNSA. This CDR3 reads CASSLGRSNQPQHF. CDR3 coding DNA: TGTGCCAGCAGCCTTGGACGGTCCAATCAGCCCCAGCATTTT.

The V gene is TRBV15, the J gene TRBJ2-3; tentatively, D is TRBD1 (5 bases). The germline V and J ends were trimmed by 0 bases and 0 bases, with 10 bases remaining between them. The CDR3 has 16 residues. The germline V gene encodes CDR1 LNHNV and CDR2 YYDKDF (reference sequence). The CDR3 loop reads CATSRDGRASTDTQYF. Written as DNA, the CDR3 is TGTGCCACCAGCAGAGATGGCAGGGCTAGCACAGATACGCAGTATTTT.

This clone occurred a few times. The chain couples TRBV7-9 to TRBJ2-7, with D possibly being TRBD2 (6 bases). Germline assignment: CDR1 SEHNR and CDR2 FQNEAQ (reference sequence). This CDR3 contains 14 residues. Trimming left V 5 bases short and J 4 bases short, with 15 bases between. The CDR3 DNA is TGTGCCAGCAGCCCCCCCACGACTAGTTACGAGCAGTACTTC. It is translated as CASSPPTTSYEQYF.

This chain links TRBV5-8 with TRBJ1-5; D is possibly TRBD1 (6 bases). The CDR3 is made up of 13 amino acids. Germline CDR1 is SGHTS and CDR2 is YDEGEE. The V and J ends lost 1 base and 6 bases respectively, with 8 bases between them. CDR3 region: CASSLTGAQPQHF. The CDR3 bases are TGTGCCAGCAGCTTGACGGGGGCTCAGCCCCAGCATTTT.

This clone was seen more than once but under ten times. This rearrangement joins TRBV9 to TRBJ2-3; D not certain. Per the germline V gene, CDR1 is SGDLS and CDR2 is YYNGEE. Trimming removed 0 bases from V and 4 bases from J, with 21 bases in between. The CDR3 totals 18 residues. CDR3 loop: CASSVESDPIRRSDTQYF. CDR3 DNA: TGTGCCAGCAGCGTAGAGTCCGATCCGATCCGAAGGTCAGATACGCAGTATTTT.

This chain uses TRBV2 with TRBJ2-2; the D is unclear. This CDR3 spans 14 amino acids. Germline CDR1 SNHLY, CDR2 FYNNEI. V shed 1 base and J shed 2 bases, with 5 bases lying between them. Here the CDR3 DNA reads TGTGCCAGCAGTGAAGGGCTTAACACCGGGGAGCTGTTTTTT. Its translation: CASSEGLNTGELFF.

This chain connects TRBV7-2 to TRBJ2-2; a possible D gene is TRBD1 (6 bases). The germline V gene encodes CDR1 SGHTA and CDR2 FQGNSA. The CDR3 consists of 17 residues. Trimming removed 5 bases at V and 4 bases at J, with 20 bases between. DNA of the CDR3: TGTGCCAGCAGCCCGCTTGGACAGTCGTCGGCCACCGGGGAGCTGTTTTTT. Protein: CASSPLGQSSATGELFF.

This rearrangement joins TRBV28 to TRBJ2-4; perhaps TRBD1 as D (6 bases). The V gene's germline CDR1 is MDHEN and CDR2 SYDVKM. The ends were cut back, 5 bases at V and 0 bases at J, with 14 bases in the middle. The CDR3 runs 16 residues. The CDR3 loop reads CASSLGQLRAKNIQYF. CDR3 sequence (DNA): TGTGCCAGCAGTCTCGGACAGCTTAGAGCCAAAAACATTCAGTACTTC.

The chain uses TRBV19 and TRBJ1-6; D is possibly TRBD1 (6 bases). CDR1 LNHDA and CDR2 SQIVND come from the germline V gene (reference sequence). The CDR3 runs 16 residues. The ends were cut back, 3 bases at V and 5 bases at J, with 14 bases in the middle. CDR3 amino acids: CASSMNKGENNSPLHF. Here the CDR3 DNA reads TGTGCCAGTAGTATGAATAAGGGGGAGAATAATTCACCCCTCCACTTT.

The chain employs TRBV5-1 and TRBJ2-3; D possibly corresponds to TRBD2 (5 bases). The CDR3 consists of 16 residues. Trimming stripped 4 bases from V and 1 base from J, with 16 bases between. Germline loops: CDR1 SGHRS, CDR2 YFSETQ. The CDR3 loop reads CASSPPWSEGTDTQYF. The CDR3, as DNA: TGCGCCAGCAGCCCCCCCTGGTCGGAGGGCACAGATACGCAGTATTTT.

This chain joins TRBV12-3 or TRBV12-4 and TRBJ2-7, with no clear D. CDR3 length equals 11 residues. V shed 5 bases and J shed 7 bases, with 9 bases lying between them. In DNA form, the CDR3 reads TGTGCCAGCAGTCTCGAAAGGGAGCAGTACTTC. It yields the protein CASSLEREQYF.

The V gene is TRBV6-6, the J gene TRBJ1-2, with 9 bases identical to TRBD1. Germline CDR1 MNHNY, CDR2 SVGAGI (reference sequence). J lost 4 bases, V lost 4 bases, and 4 bases had no gene match. This CDR3 is 14 amino acids long. In DNA form, the CDR3 reads TGTGCCAGCAGTTCGACAGGGGGGATCTATGGCTACACCTTC. Translation gives CASSSTGGIYGYTF.

This clone was counted many times. V gene TRBV24-1 combines with J gene TRBJ2-1; no firm D call. This CDR3 comprises 12 residues. The germline gives CDR1 KGHDR, CDR2 SFDVKD. V gave up 7 bases and J gave up 7 bases, with 10 bases separating them. The CDR3 DNA reads TGTGCCACCAGCAGGCTAGGGAATGAGCAGTTCTTC. Translating gives CATSRLGNEQFF.

This chain links TRBV18 with TRBJ2-1; no definite D call. V shed 2 bases and J shed 6 bases, with 8 bases lying between them. The V gene's germline CDR1 is KGHSH and CDR2 LQKENI. This CDR3 has 13 amino acids. CDR3 region: CASSPTRSNEQFF. The CDR3 DNA follows: TGTGCCAGCTCACCAACGAGGAGCAATGAGCAGTTCTTC.

This clone appeared a few times. The chain links TRBV12-3 or TRBV12-4 to TRBJ1-2; possible D gene TRBD1, 6 bases. This CDR3 has 13 residues. V lost 3 bases to trimming and J lost 11 bases, with 16 bases between them. The CDR3 DNA reads TGTGCCAGCAGTTTTCCCCTAGGGGGTGGGTACACCTTC. Amino acid sequence: CASSFPLGGGYTF.

The CDR3 loop reads CASRRLKGQFF. As DNA, the CDR3 is TGTGCCAGTCGGCGGCTCAAAGGGCAGTTCTTC. This rearrangement joins TRBV2 to TRBJ2-1; no clear D gene. The CDR3 consists of 11 residues. Germline V lookup: CDR1 SNHLY, CDR2 FYNNEI. V lost 9 bases and J lost 12, with 15 bases in between.

The rearrangement links TRBV4-2 to TRBJ2-7, with 15 bases fitting TRBD2. V gave up 3 bases and J gave up 6 bases; unmatched junction bases: 12. The CDR3 length is 18 residues. The germline CDR1 and CDR2 sequences are LGHNA and YNFKEQ. CDR3 protein: CASSQEPGTSGRQGEQYF. The CDR3 region has the DNA TGTGCCAGCAGCCAGGAGCCCGGGACTAGCGGGAGGCAAGGCGAGCAGTACTTC.

CDR3 amino acids: CASSLPLSSIHNEQFF. CDR3 in DNA: TGTGCCAGCAGTTTACCCCTTTCCAGTATCCACAATGAGCAGTTCTTC. The chain joins TRBV28 to TRBJ2-1, with D unresolved. Germline loops: CDR1 MDHEN, CDR2 SYDVKM. CDR3 length: 16 amino acids. The V and J ends lost 2 bases and 5 bases respectively, with 16 bases between them. Full variable domain (missing parts from reference TRBV28 and TRBJ2-1): DVKVTQSSRYLVKRTGEKVFLECVQDMDHENMFWYRQDPGLGLRLIYFSYDVKMKEKGDIPEGYSVSREKKERFSLILESASTNQTSMYLCASSLPLSSIHNEQFFGPGTRLTVL.

V usage is TRBV7-6 and J usage is TRBJ2-7, with 7 bases fitting TRBD1. The CDR3 consists of 15 residues. V shed 5 bases, J shed 6 bases, and the junction held 13 bases outside the gene matches. Germline values: CDR1 SGHVS, CDR2 FNYEAQ. The DNA for the CDR3 is TGTGCCAGCAGCAGCCGGGGCAGGGGGTTCGTCGAGCAGTACTTC. Protein sequence: CASSSRGRGFVEQYF.

V and J are TRBV24-1 and TRBJ1-5; D is perhaps TRBD1 (6 bases). This CDR3 is built from 14 residues. V was trimmed by 2 bases and J by 6 bases, leaving 10 bases between them. Germline values: CDR1 KGHDR, CDR2 SFDVKD. In nucleotides, the CDR3 is TGTGCCACCAGTGATTCAGGGGACGGTCAGCCCCAGCATTTT. Protein sequence: CATSDSGDGQPQHF.

The chain joins TRBV27 to TRBJ2-1; the match to TRBD2 covers 10 bases. Looked up from germline, CDR1 is MNHEY and CDR2 is SMNVEV (reference sequence). J gave up 7 bases and V 3 bases, and 15 bases lay outside the gene matches. This CDR3 is built from 18 residues. The CDR3 here is CASSFGAGGRALPNEQFF. The DNA for the CDR3 is TGTGCCAGCAGTTTTGGAGCGGGGGGGCGGGCTCTTCCTAATGAGCAGTTCTTC.

The V and J genes are TRBV4-2 and TRBJ2-3; possibly TRBD2 for D (5 bases). Germline V lookup: CDR1 LGHNA, CDR2 YNFKEQ. The CDR3 is 16 amino acids. The V end lost 0 bases, the J end lost 7 bases, and 17 bases lay between the germline ends. CDR3 sequence (DNA): TGTGCCAGCAGCCAAGAAGGCGGCACTAGGTCCAATACGCAGTATTTT. The encoded protein is CASSQEGGTRSNTQYF.

The chain couples TRBV10-3 to TRBJ2-7; 9 bases are a match to TRBD1. Unmatched junction bases numbered 2, after V lost 5 bases and J lost 3 bases. This CDR3 has 13 amino acids. Per the germline V gene, CDR1 is ENHRY and CDR2 is SYGVKD. CDR3 coding DNA: TGTGCCATCAGTCGGGACAGGGACTACGAGCAGTACTTC. Its protein is CAISRDRDYEQYF.